This TCR beta chain emerged from a study of post-analysis software for immune sequencing data. About the study: As for disease course, relapsing-remitting, secondary progressive and progressive-relapsing multiple sclerosis were all included.

The table lists this clonotype with a few counts. What it recognizes is unknown. Notes on the study in general: Strong co-clustering by F measure linked samples that shared a preparation batch. TRBV5-6, TRBV5-1 and TRBV20-1 belonged to a set of roughly 5 TRBV segments that were more frequent in patients than controls. A significant reduction in normalized Chao1 diversity was observed in multiple sclerosis patients versus controls.

Libraries were made from TCR beta cDNA, and they carried unique molecular identifiers. In TCRdb, the PCR reads were re-called with MiXCR into one record per CDR3 protein. The sample has fewer than 850,000 distinct CDR3 sequences, 25% to 30% seen once. Germline V CDR1 and CDR2: MNHEY, SVGAGI. CDR3 size: 15 residues. The genes are TRBV6-5 and TRBJ2-7, with TRBD1 matching over 8 bases. The J call is doubtful: the DNA matches TRBJ2-5 better. The sequencing input was blood. The sequence derives from a girl aged 10-17 years with multiple sclerosis. The CDR3 coding sequence is TGTGCCAGCAGTTACTCCTTAGGACAGGGAGAGACCCAGTACTTC. It is translated as CASSYSLGQGETQYF.